Below, 22 T cell receptor beta chains from the same sample are listed, as sequenced in a study of T cell responses to AZD1222 COVID-19 vaccine. Method: immunoSEQ multiplex PCR; TCRdb's copy keeps in-frame clones and lacks some. This table has 130,000 or so clones, 94% appearing once. The sample was peripheral blood, taken on day 0 of AZD1222 vaccination. These TCRs come from an adult in good health.

V and J are TRBV6-8 and TRBJ2-3; TRBD2 might be the D (6 bases). Between the trimmed V and J ends, which lost 8 bases and 5 bases, there was a span of 11 bases. CDR3 size: 12 residues. Germline loops: CDR1 MNHGY, CDR2 SAAAGT. CDR3 sequence: CASCWRGDTQYF. The CDR3 nucleotides are TGTGCCAGCTGCTGGAGGGGAGATACGCAGTATTTT.

The V gene is TRBV9, the J gene TRBJ1-3; D is uncertain. CDR1 and CDR2 from the germline V gene are SGDLS and YYNGEE. The CDR3 loop spans 18 amino acids. The V and J ends lost 3 bases and 0 bases respectively, with 19 bases between them. CDR3 in amino acids: CASSGRDRSSSSGNTIYF. The CDR3 DNA reads as TGTGCCAGCAGCGGGAGGGATCGGTCGTCAAGCTCTGGAAACACCATATATTTT. Using reference TRBV9 and TRBJ1-3 for the parts outside the CDR3, the full variable domain is DSGVTQTPKHLITATGQRVTLRCSPRSGDLSVYWYQQSLDQGLQFLIQYYNGEERAKGNILERFSAQQFPDLHSELNLSSLELGDSALYFCASSGRDRSSSSGNTIYFGEGSWLTVV.

V and J are TRBV27 and TRBJ2-7, with 12 bases that match TRBD2. CDR3 length: 20 residues. The germline V gene encodes CDR1 MNHEY and CDR2 SMNVEV (reference sequence). The junction had 19 bases not matched to a gene; V was cut back by 6 bases and J by 1 base. The CDR3 region has the DNA TGTGCCAGCAGCCGACCACCCCGGACTAGCGGGAAGGGTGTTTCCTACGAGCAGTACTTC. Its translation is CASSRPPRTSGKGVSYEQYF.

The chain links TRBV13 to TRBJ1-2; unclear D gene. Trimming removed 4 bases from V and 7 bases from J, with 10 bases in between. CDR3 size: 12 residues. Germline values: CDR1 PRHDT, CDR2 FYEKMQ (reference sequence). The CDR3 DNA reads as TGTGCCAGCAGCTCCCGATACTCTGGCTACACCTTC. Translation: CASSSRYSGYTF.

The V gene is TRBV6-5, the J gene TRBJ1-2, with unresolved D. The V and J ends lost 8 bases and 3 bases respectively, with 13 bases between them. In germline, CDR1 is MNHEY, CDR2 SVGAGI. The CDR3 spans 13 residues. This CDR3 reads CASCEGSYYGYTF. The CDR3 DNA reads TGTGCCAGCTGCGAGGGATCCTACTATGGCTACACCTTC.

This chain's CDR3 is CASSDWGGNQPQHF. CDR3 coding DNA: TGCGCCAGCAGTGATTGGGGGGGCAATCAGCCCCAGCATTTT. The J gene is TRBJ1-5, the V gene TRBV10-2, with D perhaps matching TRBD1 (5 bases). Germline V gene lookup returns CDR1 WSHSY and CDR2 SAAADI. The CDR3 totals 14 residues. Trimming took off 3 bases at V and 2 bases at J, with 8 bases between the two ends.

This clone was seen a handful of times. The rearrangement uses TRBV7-9 and TRBJ2-5, with TRBD2 matching over 11 bases. CDR1 and CDR2 from the germline V gene are SEHNR and FQNEAQ (reference sequence). Trimming removed 2 bases from V and 1 base from J; junction bases left unmatched: 6. The CDR3 covers 17 residues. As DNA, the CDR3 is TGTGCCAGCAGCTTAAAGGGGACTAGCGGAATCCAAGAGACCCAGTACTTC. Amino acid sequence: CASSLKGTSGIQETQYF.

This chain uses TRBV9 with TRBJ2-1, with TRBD1 as a possible D gene (6 bases). Deletions cut 0 bases from V and 8 bases from J, with 18 bases between. Germline values: CDR1 SGDLS, CDR2 YYNGEE. The CDR3 consists of 16 residues. CDR3: CASSVEGDPRVHEQFF. Written as DNA, the CDR3 is TGTGCCAGCAGCGTAGAGGGGGACCCTCGTGTCCATGAGCAGTTCTTC.

On this clone itself: At the DNA level, this CDR3 is encoded by other sequences in the same sample as well. This chain joins TRBV2 and TRBJ1-2, with 8 nucleotides matching TRBD1. This CDR3 comprises 13 residues. Germline CDR1 SNHLY, CDR2 FYNNEI. The V and J ends lost 4 bases and 8 bases, in that order; junction bases with no gene match: 6. CDR3 region: CASSAQGAGGYTF. The DNA of the CDR3 is TGTGCCAGCAGTGCGCAGGGGGCGGGAGGCTACACCTTC.

This chain joins TRBV5-6 and TRBJ2-7, with 11 bases that match TRBD2. V shed 2 bases, J shed 5 bases, and the junction held 6 bases outside the gene matches. The germline V gene encodes CDR1 SGHDT and CDR2 YYEEEE. CDR3 length: 15 residues. The CDR3 sequence: CASSFRTSGLHEQYF. CDR3 bases: TGTGCCAGCAGCTTTCGGACTAGCGGGCTCCACGAGCAGTACTTC.

The J gene is TRBJ2-1, the V gene TRBV10-3; tentative D call: TRBD1 (7 bases). Trimming took off 2 bases at V and 4 bases at J, with 12 bases between the two ends. The length of the CDR3 is 15 residues. The germline gives CDR1 ENHRY, CDR2 SYGVKD. This CDR3 is CAISETGEAYNEQFF. The CDR3 region has the DNA TGTGCCATCAGTGAGACAGGGGAGGCGTACAATGAGCAGTTCTTC.

The V and J genes are TRBV28 and TRBJ2-7, with unresolved D. This CDR3 has 11 amino acids. Between the trimmed V and J ends, which lost 10 bases and 4 bases, there was a span of 11 bases. CDR1 is MDHEN and CDR2 is SYDVKM in the germline V gene. The DNA of the CDR3 is TGTGCCACCGCCCTGACTTACGAGCAGTACTTC. Translation gives CATALTYEQYF.

There are a few counts of this clone. The V and J genes are TRBV10-3 and TRBJ1-1; the D gene is possibly TRBD1 (5 bases). The CDR3 runs 12 residues. Germline V gene lookup returns CDR1 ENHRY and CDR2 SYGVKD. Trimming cost V 6 bases and J 7 bases, with 12 bases left between them. The CDR3 DNA reads as TGTGCCATCAGCCTGGGGGGTAATGAAGCTTTCTTT. It codes for CAISLGGNEAFF.

The genes are TRBV2 and TRBJ2-7; TRBD1 matches 10 bases. The CDR3 consists of 16 residues. Trimming removed 4 bases from V and 7 bases from J; junction bases left unmatched: 13. Germline CDR1 SNHLY, CDR2 FYNNEI. Written as DNA, the CDR3 is TGTGCCAGCAGTGCTGGGGACAGGGGCCAGTTTATGGAGCAGTACTTC. It specifies CASSAGDRGQFMEQYF.

The chain has TRBV3-1 (or the pseudogene TRBV3-2) and TRBJ1-6, with 8 bases fitting TRBD1. Germline V CDR1 and CDR2: LGHDT, YNNKEL (reference sequence). CDR3 length: 14 residues. V gave up 3 bases and J gave up 10 bases; unmatched junction bases: 5. The CDR3 nucleotides are TGTGCCAGCAGCCATGGACAGGGCGACTCACCCCTCCACTTT. This gives the protein CASSHGQGDSPLHF.

This rearrangement joins TRBV7-3 to TRBJ2-4; D gene unclear. Per germline, CDR1 SGHTA and CDR2 FQGTGA. The CDR3 is 16 amino acids. The V end lost 5 bases, the J end lost 1 base, and 15 bases lay between the germline ends. The CDR3 here is CASSQLEPGAKNIQYF. The CDR3 DNA reads TGTGCCAGCAGCCAATTGGAACCCGGGGCCAAAAACATTCAGTACTTC.

This clone was seen a single time. This chain uses TRBV19 with TRBJ2-1, with D perhaps assigned TRBD1 or TRBD2 (7 bases each). From germline, CDR1 is LNHDA and CDR2 SQIVND (reference sequence). The CDR3 loop spans 19 amino acids. V dropped 2 bases and J dropped 0 bases, with 20 bases sitting between them. The CDR3 DNA is TGTGCCAGTAGTATAAGGTCCTCGGGGGGACAGAGCTCCTACAATGAGCAGTTCTTC. It is translated as CASSIRSSGGQSSYNEQFF.

The V gene is TRBV11-3, the J gene TRBJ2-3; D could derive from TRBD1 or TRBD2 (5 bases each). Germline V gene lookup returns CDR1 SGHNT and CDR2 YENEEA. V lost 4 bases and J 2 bases, leaving 10 bases between the germline ends. The CDR3 extends over 14 amino acids. The CDR3 DNA is TGTGCCAGCAGCTCCCGGGACGACACAGATACGCAGTATTTT. As protein: CASSSRDDTDTQYF.

The chain employs TRBV29-1 and TRBJ2-5; 12 bases are a match to TRBD2. The CDR3 extends over 14 amino acids. Germline V gene lookup returns CDR1 SQVTM and CDR2 ANQGSEA. The J segment lost 5 bases and the V segment lost 7 bases, leaving 8 bases of the junction unmatched. CDR3 amino acids: CSASLAGGLETQYF. The CDR3 nucleotides are TGCAGCGCCTCACTAGCGGGAGGTTTGGAGACCCAGTACTTC.

This chain joins TRBV5-6 and TRBJ2-1; TRBD2 is a possible D gene (6 bases). Per the germline V gene, CDR1 is SGHDT and CDR2 is YYEEEE. The V end was cut by 1 base, the J end by 8 bases, with 7 bases between. The CDR3 spans 12 residues. This CDR3 is CASSLSGYEQFF. CDR3 coding DNA: TGTGCCAGCAGCTTGAGCGGGTATGAGCAGTTCTTC.

The chain uses TRBV2 and TRBJ1-3; no clear D. Deletions cut 2 bases from V and 0 bases from J, with 8 bases between. Germline assignment: CDR1 SNHLY and CDR2 FYNNEI. This CDR3 comprises 15 residues. This CDR3 is CASSEPEDSGNTIYF. The CDR3 DNA reads TGTGCCAGCAGTGAACCCGAGGACTCTGGAAACACCATATATTTT. The full variable domain, completed using reference TRBV2 and TRBJ1-3, is EPEVTQTPSHQVTQMGQEVILRCVPISNHLYFYWYRQILGQKVEFLVSFYNNEISEKSEIFDDQFSVERPDGSNFTLKIRSTKLEDSAMYFCASSEPEDSGNTIYFGEGSWLTVV.

The V call is TRBV11-2, the J call TRBJ2-5; 11 nucleotides line up with TRBD1. Trimming at V came to 5 bases and at J to 5 bases, leaving 4 bases not matched to a gene. The CDR3 has 14 residues. The germline gives CDR1 SGHAT, CDR2 FQNNGV. The CDR3 reads CASSPGTGGETQYF. CDR3 nucleotides: TGTGCCAGCAGCCCAGGGACAGGGGGGGAGACCCAGTACTTC.